The clone carrying this T cell receptor beta chain has at least ten counts. Its target is not known. The data were obtained in a study of neurological immune-mediated disorders. Germline CDR1 and CDR2: SNHLY and FYNNEI. V was pared by 1 base and J by 0 bases, with 12 bases between. The CDR3 loop spans 17 amino acids. Whole-study results and caveats: In HTLV-1-associated myelopathy, TCR clonal expansion was greatest, whereas multiple sclerosis had the least, falling below healthy controls. No CDR3 amino acid sequences were shared by expanded clones across subjects, suggesting private repertoires in all groups.

A 10-nucleotide random UMI tagged transcripts in template-switch 5'RACE cDNA synthesis. One entry per CDR3 protein, called by TCRdb with MiXCR from the 5' RACE reads. The sample shows 26,000 or so distinct CDR3 sequences, 9% to 15% of them seen only once. This chain uses TRBV2 with TRBJ2-2, with TRBD2 as a possible D gene (5 bases). The clonotype comes from a man in his sixties in good health. Sequenced input: PBMCs. The CDR3 sequence is CASSEGGPFANTGELFF. The CDR3 DNA follows: TGTGCCAGCAGTGAAGGAGGGCCGTTCGCGAACACCGGGGAGCTGTTTTTT.